This TCR beta chain was identified during a study of CD8 T cells in ankylosing spondylitis. This clonotype was seen more than once but under ten times. What it binds is unknown. Per germline, CDR1 SGHRS and CDR2 YFSETQ. This CDR3 is built from 13 residues. V dropped 4 bases and J dropped 3 bases, with 11 bases sitting between them. TCRdb itself ran the 5' RACE reads through MiXCR, one entry per CDR3 protein. The sample gives 650,000 to 800,000 distinct CDR3 sequences, around 20% of which show up once; over 15% is in the top ten. Study findings and constraints: It appeared that ankylosing spondylitis blood was characterized by a TCR beta motif of about 8 highly homologous variants.

Sequenced input: blood, either unsorted or a sorted T cell fraction (not recorded which). V usage is TRBV5-1 and J usage is TRBJ2-7; no clear D gene. The sequence derives from a male donor with ankylosing spondylitis. The CDR3 DNA reads TGCGCCAGCAGCCCGGAGAATGACTACGAGCAGTACTTC. Amino acids: CASSPENDYEQYF.